This TCR beta chain was captured in a study of cytotoxic CD8 clonotypes in ibrutinib-treated CLL. Study-level information: Patients gave response samples after a median about eleven months of treatment, range 6 to 36. Study findings and constraints: Baseline clonality, higher than in age-matched healthy donors, tracked circulating CD8+ T-cell counts.

The germline gives CDR1 LNHDA, CDR2 SQIVND (reference sequence). Trimming took 8 bases from V and 10 from J, leaving 21 bases between them. The length of the CDR3 is 14 residues. Profiled with immunoSEQ multiplex PCR; TCRdb holds only in-frame clones, not every one. This sample has some 130,000 clones, with approximately 85% found just once. Worth noting for this clone: What it binds is not known.

J is TRBJ2-1 and V is TRBV19; D not certain. The sequencing used PBMCs, collected after 24 months of ibrutinib treatment. This TCR was recovered from a human donor with chronic lymphocytic leukemia. CDR3 sequence: CASENRGETIEQFF. CDR3 nucleotide sequence: TGTGCCAGTGAGAATAGAGGAGAAACCATCGAGCAGTTCTTC.